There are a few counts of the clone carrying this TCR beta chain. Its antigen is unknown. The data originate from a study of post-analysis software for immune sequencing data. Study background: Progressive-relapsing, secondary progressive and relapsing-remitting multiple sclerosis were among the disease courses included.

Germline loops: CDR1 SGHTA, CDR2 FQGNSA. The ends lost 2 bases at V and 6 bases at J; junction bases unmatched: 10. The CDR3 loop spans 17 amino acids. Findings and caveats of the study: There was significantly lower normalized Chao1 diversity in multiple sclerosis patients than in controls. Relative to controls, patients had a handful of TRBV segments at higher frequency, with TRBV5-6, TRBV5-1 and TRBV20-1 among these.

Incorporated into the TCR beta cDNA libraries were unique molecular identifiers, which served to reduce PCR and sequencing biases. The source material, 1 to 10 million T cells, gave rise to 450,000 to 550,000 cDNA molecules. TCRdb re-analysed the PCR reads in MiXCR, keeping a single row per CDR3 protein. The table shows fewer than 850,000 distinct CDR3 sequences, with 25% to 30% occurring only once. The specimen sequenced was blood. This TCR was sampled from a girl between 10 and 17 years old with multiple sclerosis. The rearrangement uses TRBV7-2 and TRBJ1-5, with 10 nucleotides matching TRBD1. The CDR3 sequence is CASSLTHDRGPVQPQHF. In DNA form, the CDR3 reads TGTGCCAGCAGCTTAACCCACGACAGGGGGCCAGTTCAGCCCCAGCATTTT.